This TCR beta chain was recovered during a study of shared clonotypes between healthy human individuals. Naive-designated CD8 cells lacked CD45RO, were positively enriched for CCR7, and omitted terminally differentiated effector memory CD45RA+ cells. Trimming cost V 3 bases and J 4 bases; bases outside gene matches: 5. Looked up from germline, CDR1 is MGHRA and CDR2 is YSYEKL. The CDR3 runs to 16 residues. Assay: immunoSEQ multiplex PCR; the TCRdb copy retains only in-frame clones and omits some. This table has around 2,000,000 clones, about 95% appearing once. What was sequenced was naive CD8+ T cells sorted from blood. The chain joins TRBV4-1 to TRBJ2-7, with 14 bases aligning to TRBD2. This clonotype originated in a man aged 18 to 30 in good health. DNA of the CDR3: TGCGCCAGCAGCCACCGACTAGCGGGAGGGGAATACGAGCAGTACTTC. Translation gives CASSHRLAGGEYEQYF.